The 26 T cell receptor beta chains in this list originate from one sample, sequenced in a study of identical twins. TCRdb analysed the 5' RACE reads with MiXCR anew, one entry per CDR3 protein. This sample yields roughly 1.6 million distinct CDR3 sequences, of which around 33% are seen a single time; approximately 0.29% belongs to the top ten. Material for sequencing was cord blood. The receptors derive from a newborn girl in good health.

This clonotype was recorded a few times. The rearrangement links TRBV20-1 to TRBJ2-3; 7 bases are shared with TRBD2. The germline V gene has CDR1 DFQATT and CDR2 SNEGSKA (reference sequence). This CDR3 has 16 residues. V was pared by 3 bases and J by 0 bases, with 9 bases of the junction left unmatched. The CDR3 spells CSARGGRMRSTDTQYF. CDR3 nucleotide sequence: TGCAGTGCTAGGGGGGGGAGAATGAGAAGCACAGATACGCAGTATTTT.

This clonotype was seen only a few times. The rearrangement joins TRBV4-2 to TRBJ2-7, with TRBD2 identical over 8 bases. The CDR3 has 16 amino acids. From germline, CDR1 is LGHNA and CDR2 YNFKEQ. Germline trimming cut 0 bases from V and 3 bases from J; bases unmatched to any gene: 7. This CDR3 reads CASSQDYSLAGYEQYF. The CDR3 coding sequence is TGTGCCAGCAGCCAAGATTATTCGCTAGCGGGCTACGAGCAGTACTTC.

The chain joins TRBV20-1 to TRBJ2-1, with no clear D. Germline lookup yields CDR1 DFQATT and CDR2 SNEGSKA (reference sequence). V lost 3 bases and J lost 6, with 9 bases in between. The CDR3 has 12 amino acids. Here the CDR3 reads CSASYWSNEQFF. CDR3 bases: TGCAGTGCTAGTTACTGGTCCAATGAGCAGTTCTTC.

This clonotype was counted between two and nine times. The V and J genes are TRBV3-1 and TRBJ1-2; D uncertain. Germline lookup yields CDR1 LGHDT and CDR2 YNNKEL (reference sequence). The ends were cut back, 1 base at V and 5 bases at J, with 14 bases in the middle. This CDR3 region has 15 residues. The CDR3 DNA reads as TGTGCCAGCAGCCAAGTAGGCAGCAGAGCTTATGGCTACACCTTC. It translates to CASSQVGSRAYGYTF.

About this clonotype itself: The germline gene is not matched at one end of the junction; a read error may be the cause. The chain employs TRBV4-1 and TRBJ1-4, with TRBD1 as a possible D gene (6 bases). CDR1 is MGHRA, CDR2 YSYEKL, per germline. The CDR3 covers 15 residues. In nucleotides, the CDR3 is TGCGCCAGCAGCCAGTCCGGGACAACTAATGAAGAACTGTTTTTT. It specifies CASSQSGTTNEELFF.

V is TRBV20-1 and J is TRBJ1-2; 8 nucleotides agree with TRBD1. The CDR3 consists of 14 residues. Germline V gene lookup returns CDR1 DFQATT and CDR2 SNEGSKA (reference sequence). Unmatched junction bases numbered 6, after V lost 5 bases and J lost 1 base. The CDR3 region has the DNA TGCAGTGCTCGCCGACAGGGGATTAACTATGGCTACACCTTC. Amino acids: CSARRQGINYGYTF.

This clonotype was detected a few times. This chain links TRBV24-1 with TRBJ2-3; the D gene is possibly TRBD2 (6 bases). Between the trimmed V and J ends, which lost 5 bases and 1 base, there was a span of 15 bases. Germline V CDR1 and CDR2: KGHDR, SFDVKD. The CDR3 spans 16 residues. The CDR3 sequence is CATSGDFGLGTDTQYF. In DNA, the CDR3 is TGTGCCACCAGTGGGGACTTCGGCTTAGGCACAGATACGCAGTATTTT.

The chain links TRBV5-1 to TRBJ1-2; no definite D call. V was trimmed by 2 bases and J by 7 bases, leaving 15 bases between them. CDR1 and CDR2 (germline): SGHRS, YFSETQ. The CDR3 covers 14 residues. The DNA of the CDR3 is TGCGCCAGCAGCTTTAGTCCGGGCCAGAGTGGCTACACCTTC. This sequence encodes CASSFSPGQSGYTF.

This clonotype was observed a few times. The chain carries TRBV28 and TRBJ2-7; D is uncertain. The germline V gene encodes CDR1 MDHEN and CDR2 SYDVKM. Trimming stripped 8 bases from V and 1 base from J, with 27 bases between. This CDR3 is built from 18 residues. The DNA for the CDR3 is TGTGCCAGCCATTCTAGGGTTTTTGGTCGCTACCATTCCTACGAGCAGTACTTC. Protein sequence: CASHSRVFGRYHSYEQYF.

In its sample, this clonotype was seen many times. The CDR3: CASSLGMGTAYEQYF. DNA for the CDR3: TGTGCCAGCAGCTTGGGTATGGGAACAGCCTACGAGCAGTACTTC. The chain joins TRBV7-9 to TRBJ2-7, with D unclear. V was cut by 3 bases and J by 2 bases, with 14 bases left in between. Germline-derived CDR1 and CDR2 are SEHNR and FQNEAQ (reference sequence). This CDR3 has 15 residues.

This clonotype was observed a handful of times. The CDR3 nucleotides read TGTGCCAGCAGTTTGGCTAGCTGGAAGGATACGCAGTATTTT. Its translation is CASSLASWKDTQYF. The V call is TRBV28, the J call TRBJ2-3, with D tentatively TRBD2 (5 bases). Per the germline V gene, CDR1 is MDHEN and CDR2 is SYDVKM. The CDR3 has 14 residues. The ends were cut back, 3 bases at V and 6 bases at J, with 13 bases in the middle.

CDR3 in amino acids: CSARTPGGAFF. Here the CDR3 DNA reads TGCAGTGCTAGGACACCGGGAGGGGCTTTCTTT. This rearrangement joins TRBV20-1 to TRBJ1-1; D remains unclear. The germline V gene has CDR1 DFQATT and CDR2 SNEGSKA (reference sequence). CDR3 length: 11 residues. V was shortened by 3 bases and J by 11 bases, with 13 bases between the two germline ends.

V and J are TRBV12-3 or TRBV12-4 and TRBJ2-1; 8 bases match TRBD1. Germline trimming cut 8 bases from V and 6 bases from J; bases unmatched to any gene: 6. This CDR3 comprises 13 residues. CDR3 in DNA: TGTGCCAGCTCGGTACAGGGGGGCAATGAGCAGTTCTTC. Its protein is CASSVQGGNEQFF.

This chain uses TRBV20-1 with TRBJ2-1, with 12 nucleotides matching TRBD2. Germline trimming cut 5 bases from V and 8 bases from J; bases unmatched to any gene: 7. This CDR3 contains 14 residues. CDR1 is DFQATT and CDR2 is SNEGSKA in the germline V gene (reference sequence). The CDR3 bases are TGCAGTGCTGTCCCTAGCGGGGGGGCCGATGAGCAGTTCTTC. Encoded protein: CSAVPSGGADEQFF.

The chain recombines TRBV2 with TRBJ2-3; TRBD2 aligns across 12 bases. CDR1 is SNHLY and CDR2 is FYNNEI in the germline V gene. This CDR3 comprises 15 residues. The V and J ends lost 9 bases and 5 bases, in that order; junction bases with no gene match: 9. CDR3 region: CASMRLAGVIDTQYF. The CDR3 DNA follows: TGTGCCAGTATGAGACTAGCGGGGGTGATAGATACGCAGTATTTT.

This clonotype appeared many times. V and J are TRBV29-1 and TRBJ2-5; D is unclear. The CDR3 length is 13 residues. The V and J ends lost 3 bases and 3 bases respectively, with 11 bases between them. CDR1 is SQVTM and CDR2 is ANQGSEA in the germline V gene. CDR3 in amino acids: CSVDWRWEETQYF. The DNA for the CDR3 is TGCAGCGTTGACTGGCGTTGGGAAGAGACCCAGTACTTC.

V is TRBV20-1 and J is TRBJ2-1; 7 bases are a match to TRBD2. The CDR3 length is 14 residues. Germline CDR1 DFQATT, CDR2 SNEGSKA (reference sequence). The V and J ends lost 0 bases and 10 bases, in that order; junction bases with no gene match: 9. The CDR3 nucleotides read TGCAGTGCTAGAGACTGGCGGGAGCGAGGCGAGCAGTTCTTC. It is translated as CSARDWRERGEQFF.

This clonotype appeared many times. V is TRBV5-1 and J is TRBJ2-4; a weak D match, TRBD2 (6 bases). Germline-derived CDR1 and CDR2 are SGHRS and YFSETQ. This CDR3 spans 16 amino acids. Trimming left V 1 base short and J 0 bases short, with 11 bases between. Here the CDR3 DNA reads TGCGCCAGCAGCTTGTCGCGGGGAATAGCCAAAAACATTCAGTACTTC. It encodes CASSLSRGIAKNIQYF.

The CDR3 coding sequence is TGTGCCAGCAGCTGGAGCACAGGAAACGTACCTTCCTACGAGCAGTACTTC. Translated: CASSWSTGNVPSYEQYF. The chain couples TRBV7-8 to TRBJ2-4; possible D gene TRBD1, 5 bases. The J call may be faulty, since TRBJ2-7 better matches the DNA end. CDR3 size: 17 residues. Per germline, CDR1 SGHVS and CDR2 FQNEAQ.

This clonotype was counted only a few times. The chain is built from TRBV29-1 and TRBJ1-2; D unresolved. Germline V gives CDR1 SQVTM, CDR2 ANQGSEA. The CDR3 length is 12 residues. The V and J ends lost 4 bases and 4 bases respectively, with 10 bases between them. The CDR3 nucleotides read TGCAGCGTTGCCTCGACCGTCTATGGCTACACCTTC. Residues: CSVASTVYGYTF.

This clonotype was detected a few times. The chain carries TRBV2 and TRBJ2-5; D is possibly TRBD2 (5 bases). Trimming left V 8 bases short and J 11 bases short, with 21 bases between. The germline V gene has CDR1 SNHLY and CDR2 FYNNEI. The CDR3 length is 13 residues. The CDR3 nucleotides read TGTGCCAGCGAGCCAGGACTGACTAAGAAGCAGTACTTC. Its translation is CASEPGLTKKQYF.

The chain recombines TRBV12-3 or TRBV12-4 with TRBJ2-3, with 12 bases matching TRBD2. The CDR3 extends over 14 amino acids. V trimming: 10 bases; J trimming: 1 base; junction bases outside the gene matches: 3. The CDR3 protein is CATGTSGRTDTQYF. CDR3 nucleotides: TGTGCCACTGGGACTAGCGGGCGCACAGATACGCAGTATTTT.

This clonotype was counted a single time. The V and J genes are TRBV12-3 or TRBV12-4 and TRBJ2-3; D call uncertain. Trimming removed 6 bases at V and 3 bases at J, with 22 bases between. The CDR3 totals 17 residues. The CDR3: CASSLPLTRISTDTQYF. Written as DNA, the CDR3 is TGTGCCAGCAGCTTACCCCTTACCCGCATATCTACAGATACGCAGTATTTT.

This clonotype was seen a few times. The chain uses TRBV29-1 and TRBJ1-4, with TRBD1 matching over 7 bases. Germline V CDR1 and CDR2: SQVTM, ANQGSEA. With 4 bases clipped from V and 8 bases from J, the junction kept 7 bases outside the gene matches. This CDR3 region has 13 residues. CDR3 loop: CSVGRAGGEKLFF. In DNA form, the CDR3 reads TGCAGCGTTGGTCGGGCAGGGGGGGAAAAACTGTTTTTT.

This sequence joins TRBV28 and TRBJ1-6; D gene uncertain. Germline V gene data show CDR1 as MDHEN and CDR2 as SYDVKM. V lost 6 bases, J lost 0 bases, and 9 bases lay in between. The CDR3 extends over 15 amino acids. This CDR3 reads CASRAAGSYNSPLHF. In DNA, the CDR3 is TGTGCCAGCAGGGCGGCTGGCTCCTATAATTCACCCCTCCACTTT.

The chain combines TRBV14 with TRBJ1-2, with 7 bases identical to TRBD1. V lost 0 bases and J lost 2; bases outside the gene matches: 3. There are 15 residues in the CDR3. Germline assignment: CDR1 SGHDN and CDR2 FVKESK. CDR3 region: CASSQDPRGNYGYTF. In DNA, the CDR3 is TGTGCCAGCAGCCAAGACCCCAGGGGGAACTATGGCTACACCTTC.